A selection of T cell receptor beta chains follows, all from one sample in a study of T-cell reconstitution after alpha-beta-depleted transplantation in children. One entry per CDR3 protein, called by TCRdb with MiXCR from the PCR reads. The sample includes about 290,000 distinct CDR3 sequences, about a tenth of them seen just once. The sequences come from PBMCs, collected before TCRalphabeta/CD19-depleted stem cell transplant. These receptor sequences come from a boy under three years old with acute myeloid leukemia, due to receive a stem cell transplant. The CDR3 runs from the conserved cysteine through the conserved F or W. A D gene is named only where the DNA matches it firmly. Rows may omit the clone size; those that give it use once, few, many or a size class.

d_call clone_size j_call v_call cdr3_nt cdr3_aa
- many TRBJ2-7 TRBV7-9 TGTGCCAGCAGCTTAGATACCCTAAACTACGAGCAGTACTTC CASSLDTLNYEQYF
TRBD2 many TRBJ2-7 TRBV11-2 TGTGCCAGCAGCTTCCTCGGGGCTAGCGGGAGATCTGAGCAGTACTTC CASSFLGASGRSEQYF
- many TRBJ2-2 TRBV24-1 TGTGCCACCAGGGGGACCGGGGAGCTGTTTTTT CATRGTGELFF
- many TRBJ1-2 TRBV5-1 TGCGCCAGCAGCCCGGATATGGGGAGCTACACCTTC CASSPDMGSYTF
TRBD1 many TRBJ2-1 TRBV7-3 TGTGCCAGCAGCCTAGACAGGGACTCCTACAATGAGCAGTTCTTC CASSLDRDSYNEQFF
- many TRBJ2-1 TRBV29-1 TGCAGCGTTTCAGGCGACATTGAGCAGTTCTTC CSVSGDIEQFF
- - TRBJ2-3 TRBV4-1 TGCGCCAGCAGCCAAGATCGGGGACGGGGCTCAAAAGATACGCAGTATTTT CASSQDRGRGSKDTQYF
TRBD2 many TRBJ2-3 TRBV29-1 TGCAGCGCCCTAGGACTAGCGGCCTTTCCAGATACGCAGTATTTT CSALGLAAFPDTQYF
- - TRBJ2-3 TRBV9 TGTGCCAGCAGCTATGGACCCCCCACAGATACGCAGTATTTT CASSYGPPTDTQYF
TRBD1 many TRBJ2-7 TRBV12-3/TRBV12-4 TGTGCCAGCAGTTTTCTGACAGGGGGCCTATCCCAATCCTCCTACGAGCAGTACTTC CASSFLTGGLSQSSYEQYF
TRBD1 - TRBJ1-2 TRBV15 TGTGCCACCAGCAGAGATCCGGGACAGCCCAACTATGGCTACACCTTC CATSRDPGQPNYGYTF
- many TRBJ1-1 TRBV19 TGTGCCAGTACCGAAAGGGGGGGCGTTTGGACTGAAGCTTTCTTT CASTERGGVWTEAFF
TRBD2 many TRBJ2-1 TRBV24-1 TGTGCCACCAGTGCCGGGGGGGCCGACAATGAGCAGTTCTTC CATSAGGADNEQFF
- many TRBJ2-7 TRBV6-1 TGTGCCAGCACCCAGGGAAGTATCGGCGAGCAGTACTTC CASTQGSIGEQYF
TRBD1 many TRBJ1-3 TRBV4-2 TGTGCCAGCAGCCAAGATGGGACAGCGTTTTCTGGAAACACCATATATTTT CASSQDGTAFSGNTIYF
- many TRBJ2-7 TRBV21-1 TGTGCCAGCAGCAAACCTTTAGCCGGATACGGCACCCACGAGCAGTACTTC CASSKPLAGYGTHEQYF
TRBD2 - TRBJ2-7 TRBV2 TGTGCCAGCAGTGAGGGGCGGGGGGGCTACGAGCAGTACTTC CASSEGRGGYEQYF
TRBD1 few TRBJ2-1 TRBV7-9 TGTGCCAGCAGCTACGGACAGGGAGGATTATACAATGAGCAGTTCTTC CASSYGQGGLYNEQFF
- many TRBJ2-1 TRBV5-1 TGCGCCAGCACCGGGAGTGCGTGGAATGAGCAGTTCTTC CASTGSAWNEQFF
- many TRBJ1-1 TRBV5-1 TGCGCCAGCAGGGGAGAGCGGAACACTGAAGCTTTCTTT CASRGERNTEAFF
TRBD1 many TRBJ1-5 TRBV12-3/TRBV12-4 TGTGCCAGCAGTTCGGGACAGAATAGCAATCAGCCCCAGCATTTT CASSSGQNSNQPQHF
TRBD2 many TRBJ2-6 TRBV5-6 TGTGCCAGCAGCCTCGGACTAGCAGTCTCTGGGGCCAACGTCCTGACTTTC CASSLGLAVSGANVLTF
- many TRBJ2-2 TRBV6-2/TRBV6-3 TGTGCCAGCACCAAAACTCTGAACACCGGGGAGCTGTTTTTT CASTKTLNTGELFF
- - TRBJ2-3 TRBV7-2 TGTGCCAGCAGCTCCCACAGGGAGGATACGCAGTATTTT CASSSHREDTQYF
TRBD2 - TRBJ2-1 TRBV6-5 TGTGCCAGCAGTTACTGGGGGGGGACTAGCGGGAGTTGGAATGAGCAGTTCTTC CASSYWGGTSGSWNEQFF
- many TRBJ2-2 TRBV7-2 TGTGCCAGCAGCCCTCACACCGGGGAGCTGTTTTTT CASSPHTGELFF
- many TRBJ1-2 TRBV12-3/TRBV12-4 TGTGCCAGCAGTTTAGCGCGACGGTACTATGGCTACACCTTC CASSLARRYYGYTF
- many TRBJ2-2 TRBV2 TGTGCCAGCAGCGGAACAGCAACCGGGGAGCTGTTTTTT CASSGTATGELFF
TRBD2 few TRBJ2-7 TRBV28 TGTGCCAGCAGTAGGGGACTAGCGGGCGCGTACCTAAGCTCCTACGAGCAGTACTTC CASSRGLAGAYLSSYEQYF
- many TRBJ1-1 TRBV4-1 TGCGCCAGCAGCCAAGTTCGGGGGGCGAACACTGAAGCTTTCTTT CASSQVRGANTEAFF
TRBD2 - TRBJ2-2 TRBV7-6 TGTGCCAGCAGCTTACCGATGGTAGCGGGCACCGGGGAGCTGTTTTTT CASSLPMVAGTGELFF
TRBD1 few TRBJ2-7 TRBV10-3 TGTGCCATCAGGAGGACAGGGGGGCCCTACGAGCAGTACTTC CAIRRTGGPYEQYF
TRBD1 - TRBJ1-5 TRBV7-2 TGTGCCAGCAGCCGCACAGGGGGCGCGGGCAATCAGCCCCAGCATTTT CASSRTGGAGNQPQHF
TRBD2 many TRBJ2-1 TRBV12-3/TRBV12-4 TGTGCCAGCAGTTTCCCCCAGACTAGCGGGGGGTCCAGCTCCTACAATGAGCAGTTCTTC CASSFPQTSGGSSSYNEQFF
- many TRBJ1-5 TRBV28 TGTGCCAGCAGTTTATATAGCAATCAGCCCCAGCATTTT CASSLYSNQPQHF
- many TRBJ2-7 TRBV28 TGTGCCAGCAGTTTATCCAGCACGGGGGAGCAGTACTTC CASSLSSTGEQYF
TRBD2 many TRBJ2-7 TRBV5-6 TGTGCCAGCAGCCCGCGGGAGCCTTACTACGAGCAGTACTTC CASSPREPYYEQYF
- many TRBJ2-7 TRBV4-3 TGCGCCAGCAGCCAAGAATCCCTGGGGTACGAGCAGTACTTC CASSQESLGYEQYF
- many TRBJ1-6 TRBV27 TGTGCCAGCAGTTCCATGACAGAGGTGACCCTCCACTTT CASSSMTEVTLHF
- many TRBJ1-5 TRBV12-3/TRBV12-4 TGTGCCAGCAGTTTACAGGAATATAGCAATCAGCCCCAGCATTTT CASSLQEYSNQPQHF
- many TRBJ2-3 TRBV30 TGTGCCTGGAGTGTATGGCTCCTTCGAGATACGCAGTATTTT CAWSVWLLRDTQYF
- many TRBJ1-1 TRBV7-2 TGTGCCAGCAGCCCCTCCGCGGGGCGGAGAGGGAACACTGAAGCTTTCTTT CASSPSAGRRGNTEAFF
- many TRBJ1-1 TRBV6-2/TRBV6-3 TGTGCCAGCAGTTACTTCCCCGGCGGGACCCCGAACACTGAAGCTTTCTTT CASSYFPGGTPNTEAFF
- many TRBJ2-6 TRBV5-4 TGTGCCAGCAGCTACGCGTCCGCTTGGCGGGGCTCTGGGGCCAACGTCCTGACTTTC CASSYASAWRGSGANVLTF
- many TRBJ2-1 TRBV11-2 TGTGCCAGCAGCAACCCCGGCTCCTACAATGAGCAGTTCTTC CASSNPGSYNEQFF
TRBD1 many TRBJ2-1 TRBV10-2 TGCGCCAGCGGATCGCCGGGCCTCGCAGGGGGCAATGAGCAGTTCTTC CASGSPGLAGGNEQFF
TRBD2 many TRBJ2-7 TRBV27 TGTGCCAGCAGTCCCTATAGCGGGAGCGAGCAGTACTTC CASSPYSGSEQYF